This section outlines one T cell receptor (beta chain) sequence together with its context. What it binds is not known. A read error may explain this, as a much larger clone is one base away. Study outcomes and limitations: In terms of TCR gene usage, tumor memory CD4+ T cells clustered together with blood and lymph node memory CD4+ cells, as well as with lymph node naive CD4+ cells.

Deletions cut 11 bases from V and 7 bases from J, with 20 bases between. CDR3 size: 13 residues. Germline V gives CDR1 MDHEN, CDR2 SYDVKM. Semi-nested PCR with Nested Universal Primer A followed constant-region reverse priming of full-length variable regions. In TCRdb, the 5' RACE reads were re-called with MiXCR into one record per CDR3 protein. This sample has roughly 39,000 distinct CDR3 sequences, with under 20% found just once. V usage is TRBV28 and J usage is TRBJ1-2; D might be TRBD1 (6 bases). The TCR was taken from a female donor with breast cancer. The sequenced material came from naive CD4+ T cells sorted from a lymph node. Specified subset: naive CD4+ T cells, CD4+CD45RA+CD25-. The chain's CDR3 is CAGTANRAGGYTF. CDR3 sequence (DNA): TGTGCCGGCACCGCAAACAGGGCTGGTGGCTACACCTTC.